A single sample is the source of the 10 T cell receptor beta chains below, sequenced in a study of T cell responses to AZD1222 COVID-19 vaccine. Sequencing was performed with immunoSEQ multiplex PCR; in TCRdb, only in-frame clones are kept and a portion is missing. The repertoire includes around 92,000 clones, approximately 91% of them detected once, and 7.5% sits in the top ten. Sequences were derived from peripheral blood, sampled on day 0 of AZD1222 vaccination. The receptor set was obtained from an adult in good health.

V and J are TRBV7-3 and TRBJ1-2; the match to TRBD1 covers 9 bases. The CDR3 contains 15 residues. From germline, CDR1 is SGHTA and CDR2 FQGTGA. The trim removed 2 bases at V and 4 bases at J, leaving 5 bases unmatched. For the CDR3, the DNA is TGTGCCAGCAGCTTATGGGGACAGGGCCCCTATGGCTACACCTTC. This codes for CASSLWGQGPYGYTF.

The rearrangement uses TRBV28 and TRBJ2-7, with a tentative D call TRBD2 (5 bases). There are 13 residues in the CDR3. Germline loops: CDR1 MDHEN, CDR2 SYDVKM. Trimming stripped 5 bases from V and 7 bases from J, with 15 bases between. CDR3 amino acids: CASSLDPRGEQYF. CDR3 in DNA: TGTGCCAGCAGTCTGGACCCTAGAGGGGAGCAGTACTTC.

This rearrangement joins TRBV10-3 to TRBJ1-2, with unresolved D. This CDR3 contains 13 residues. V was clipped by 4 bases and J by 8 bases, with 14 bases between them. The V gene's germline CDR1 is ENHRY and CDR2 SYGVKD. CDR3 amino acids: CAISAVNPGGYTF. CDR3 DNA sequence: TGTGCCATCAGTGCCGTAAACCCGGGAGGCTACACCTTC.

This chain connects TRBV6-5 to TRBJ2-7; the D call may be TRBD1 or TRBD2 (6 bases each). The CDR3 totals 15 residues. Deletions cut 2 bases from V and 7 bases from J, with 18 bases between. Germline V CDR1 and CDR2: MNHEY, SVGAGI. The CDR3 DNA reads as TGTGCCAGCAGTTACCGGTGGGCAGGGGAGGAAGAGCAGTACTTC. It yields the protein CASSYRWAGEEEQYF.

This clone came up many times. This sequence joins TRBV2 and TRBJ2-7; TRBD2 agrees at 7 bases. CDR1 and CDR2 from the germline V gene are SNHLY and FYNNEI. V gave up 7 bases and J gave up 4 bases; unmatched junction bases: 10. The CDR3 is 14 amino acids. CDR3 amino acids: CASKTPSGWYEQYF. As DNA, the CDR3 is TGTGCCAGCAAGACCCCTAGCGGATGGTACGAGCAGTACTTC.

The chain combines TRBV15 with TRBJ1-2, with D tentatively TRBD1 (6 bases). CDR3 length: 14 residues. The germline V gene encodes CDR1 LNHNV and CDR2 YYDKDF (reference sequence). V was cut by 5 bases and J by 7 bases, with 17 bases left in between. The CDR3 DNA reads TGTGCCACCAGCGGCGGGGGGGACATAAGTGGCTACACCTTC. As protein: CATSGGGDISGYTF.

This clone was seen only once. The rearrangement links TRBV27 to TRBJ1-5; the D is unclear. Germline CDR1 is MNHEY and CDR2 is SMNVEV (reference sequence). V was cut by 6 bases and J by 0 bases, with 6 bases left in between. The CDR3 spans 13 residues. In DNA, the CDR3 is TGTGCCAGCAGAGACAATAGCAATCAGCCCCAGCATTTT. Translation: CASRDNSNQPQHF.

The rearrangement uses TRBV7-2 and TRBJ2-3; 7 bases are shared with TRBD1. Losses at the gene ends were 0 bases for V and 1 base for J; bases not matched to a gene: 4. The germline CDR1 and CDR2 sequences are SGHTA and FQGNSA. This CDR3 has 16 residues. CDR3: CASSLAVTGRTDTQYF. Written as DNA, the CDR3 is TGTGCCAGCAGCTTAGCAGTGACAGGGCGCACAGATACGCAGTATTTT.

A single count supports this clone. The chain uses TRBV5-4 and TRBJ2-5, with D tentatively TRBD1 or TRBD2 (5 bases each). Germline V gene sequence: CDR1 SGHNT, CDR2 YYREEE (reference sequence). The CDR3 has 14 amino acids. V was cut by 5 bases and J by 0 bases, with 11 bases left in between. This CDR3 reads CASRGEQYQETQYF. For the CDR3, the DNA is TGTGCCAGCAGGGGGGAACAGTACCAAGAGACCCAGTACTTC.

This chain connects TRBV10-3 to TRBJ2-2, with D perhaps TRBD1 (5 bases). The ends were cut back, 5 bases at V and 4 bases at J, with 14 bases in the middle. The CDR3 contains 15 residues. Looked up from germline, CDR1 is ENHRY and CDR2 is SYGVKD. The CDR3: CAISKFDSLTGELFF. Written as DNA, the CDR3 is TGTGCCATCAGTAAATTCGACAGCCTCACCGGGGAGCTGTTTTTT.